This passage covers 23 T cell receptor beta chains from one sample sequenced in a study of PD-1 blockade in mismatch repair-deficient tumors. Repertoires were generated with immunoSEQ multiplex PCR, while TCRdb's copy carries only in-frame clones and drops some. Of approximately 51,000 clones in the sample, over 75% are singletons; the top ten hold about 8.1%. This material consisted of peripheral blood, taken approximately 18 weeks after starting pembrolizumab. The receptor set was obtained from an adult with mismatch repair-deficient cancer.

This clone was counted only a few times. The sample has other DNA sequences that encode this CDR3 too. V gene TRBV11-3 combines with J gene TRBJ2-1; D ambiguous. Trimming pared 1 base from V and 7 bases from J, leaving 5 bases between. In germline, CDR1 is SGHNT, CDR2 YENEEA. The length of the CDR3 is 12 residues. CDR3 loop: CASSLGSNEQFF. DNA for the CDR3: TGTGCCAGCAGCTTAGGGAGTAATGAGCAGTTCTTC.

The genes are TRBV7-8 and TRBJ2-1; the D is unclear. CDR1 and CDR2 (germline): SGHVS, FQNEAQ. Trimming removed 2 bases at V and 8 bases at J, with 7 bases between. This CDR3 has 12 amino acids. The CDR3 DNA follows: TGTGCCAGCAGCTTATGGTCCTATGAGCAGTTCTTC. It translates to CASSLWSYEQFF. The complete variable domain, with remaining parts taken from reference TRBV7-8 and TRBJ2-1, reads GAGVSQSPRYKVAKRGQDVALRCDPISGHVSLFWYQQALGQGPEFLTYFQNEAQLDKSGLPSDRFFAERPEGSVSTLKIQRTQQEDSAVYLCASSLWSYEQFFGPGTRLTVL.

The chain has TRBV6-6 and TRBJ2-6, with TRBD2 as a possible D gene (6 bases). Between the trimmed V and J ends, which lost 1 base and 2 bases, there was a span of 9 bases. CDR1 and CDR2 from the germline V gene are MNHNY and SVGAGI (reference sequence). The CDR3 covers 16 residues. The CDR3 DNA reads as TGTGCCAGCAGTTACTTTGGGGGGACTGGGGCCAACGTCCTGACTTTC. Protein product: CASSYFGGTGANVLTF.

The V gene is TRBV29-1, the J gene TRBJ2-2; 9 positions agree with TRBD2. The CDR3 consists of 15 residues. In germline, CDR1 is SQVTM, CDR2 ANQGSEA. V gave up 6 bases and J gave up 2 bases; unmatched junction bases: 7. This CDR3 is CSVRSGRINTGELFF. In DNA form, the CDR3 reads TGCAGCGTCCGTAGCGGGAGAATAAACACCGGGGAGCTGTTTTTT.

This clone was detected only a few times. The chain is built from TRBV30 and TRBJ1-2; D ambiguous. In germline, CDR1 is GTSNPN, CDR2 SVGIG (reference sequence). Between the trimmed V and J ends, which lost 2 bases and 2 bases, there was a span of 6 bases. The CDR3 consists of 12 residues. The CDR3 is CAWSQRNYGYTF. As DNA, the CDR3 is TGTGCCTGGAGTCAGCGGAACTATGGCTACACCTTC.

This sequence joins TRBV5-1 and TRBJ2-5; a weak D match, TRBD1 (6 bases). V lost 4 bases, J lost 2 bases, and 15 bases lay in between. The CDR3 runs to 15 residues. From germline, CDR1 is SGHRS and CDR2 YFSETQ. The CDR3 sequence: CASSPGQGKQETQYF. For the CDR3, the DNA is TGCGCCAGCAGCCCCGGGCAGGGGAAACAAGAGACCCAGTACTTC.

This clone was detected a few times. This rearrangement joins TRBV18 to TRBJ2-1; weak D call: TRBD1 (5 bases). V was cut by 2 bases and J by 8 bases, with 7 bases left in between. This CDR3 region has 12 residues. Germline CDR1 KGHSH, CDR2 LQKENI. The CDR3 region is CASSPYRYEQFF. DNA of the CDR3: TGTGCCAGCTCACCATACAGGTATGAGCAGTTCTTC.

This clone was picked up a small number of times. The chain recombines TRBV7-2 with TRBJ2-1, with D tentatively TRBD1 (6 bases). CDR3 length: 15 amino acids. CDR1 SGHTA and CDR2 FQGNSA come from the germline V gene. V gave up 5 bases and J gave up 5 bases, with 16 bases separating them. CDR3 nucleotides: TGTGCCAGCAGCATACTACGAGGACAGAACAATGAGCAGTTCTTC. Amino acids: CASSILRGQNNEQFF. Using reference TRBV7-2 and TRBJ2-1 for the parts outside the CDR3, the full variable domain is GAGVSQSPSNKVTEKGKDVELRCDPISGHTALYWYRQSLGQGLEFLIYFQGNSAPDKSGLPSDRFSAERTGGSVSTLTIQRTQQEDSAVYLCASSILRGQNNEQFFGPGTRLTVL.

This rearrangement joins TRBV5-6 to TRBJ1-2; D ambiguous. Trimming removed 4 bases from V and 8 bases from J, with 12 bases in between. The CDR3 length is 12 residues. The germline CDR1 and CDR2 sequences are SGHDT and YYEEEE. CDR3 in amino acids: CASSLLTKGYTF. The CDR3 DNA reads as TGTGCCAGCAGCCTCCTCACTAAAGGCTACACCTTC.

The DNA of the CDR3 is TGTGCCAGCACTTACCGGCAGAGTGGCCACAAAAACATTCAGTACTTC. Protein product: CASTYRQSGHKNIQYF. The chain uses TRBV2 and TRBJ2-4; no clear D. Germline CDR1 and CDR2: SNHLY and FYNNEI. CDR3 length: 16 residues. Trimming stripped 7 bases from V and 3 bases from J, with 19 bases between.

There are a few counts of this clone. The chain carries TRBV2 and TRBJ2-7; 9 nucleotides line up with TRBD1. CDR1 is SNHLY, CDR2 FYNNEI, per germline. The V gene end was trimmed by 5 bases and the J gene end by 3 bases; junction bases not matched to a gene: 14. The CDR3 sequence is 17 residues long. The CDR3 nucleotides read TGTGCCAGCAGTCATTCAAGATCGGGACAGGGTATCTACGAGCAGTACTTC. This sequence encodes CASSHSRSGQGIYEQYF.

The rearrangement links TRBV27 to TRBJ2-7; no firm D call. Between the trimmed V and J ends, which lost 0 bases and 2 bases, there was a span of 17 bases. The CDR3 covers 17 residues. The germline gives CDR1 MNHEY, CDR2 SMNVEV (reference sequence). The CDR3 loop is CASSLSLSWGMTYEQYF. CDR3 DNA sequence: TGTGCCAGCAGTTTATCTCTAAGTTGGGGTATGACCTACGAGCAGTACTTC.

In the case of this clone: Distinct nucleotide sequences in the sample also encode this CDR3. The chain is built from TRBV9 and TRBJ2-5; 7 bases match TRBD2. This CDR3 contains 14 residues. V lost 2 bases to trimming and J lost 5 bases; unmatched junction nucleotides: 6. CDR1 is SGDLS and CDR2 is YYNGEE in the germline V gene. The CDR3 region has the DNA TGTGCCAGCAGCGTTGGGACCGGGAGGGAGACCCAGTACTTC. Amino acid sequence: CASSVGTGRETQYF.

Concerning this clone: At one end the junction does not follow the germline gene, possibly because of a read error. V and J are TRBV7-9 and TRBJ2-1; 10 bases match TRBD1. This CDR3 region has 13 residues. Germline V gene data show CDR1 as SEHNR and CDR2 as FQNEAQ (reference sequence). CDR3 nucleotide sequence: TGTGCCAGCAGCTTGCACCGGGACAGGGGATCACTCTTC. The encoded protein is CASSLHRDRGSLF.

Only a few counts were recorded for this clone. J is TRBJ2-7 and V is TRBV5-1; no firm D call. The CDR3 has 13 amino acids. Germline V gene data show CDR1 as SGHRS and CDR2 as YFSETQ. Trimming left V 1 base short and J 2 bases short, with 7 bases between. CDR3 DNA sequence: TGCGCCAGCAGCTTGTCCTTGGCCTACGAGCAGTACTTC. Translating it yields CASSLSLAYEQYF.

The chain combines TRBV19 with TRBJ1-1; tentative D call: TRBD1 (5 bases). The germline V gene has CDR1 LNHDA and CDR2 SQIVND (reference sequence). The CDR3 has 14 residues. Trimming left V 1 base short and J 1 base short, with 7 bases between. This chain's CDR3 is CASSIGGKNTEAFF. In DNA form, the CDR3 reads TGTGCCAGTAGTATAGGGGGCAAGAACACTGAAGCTTTCTTT.

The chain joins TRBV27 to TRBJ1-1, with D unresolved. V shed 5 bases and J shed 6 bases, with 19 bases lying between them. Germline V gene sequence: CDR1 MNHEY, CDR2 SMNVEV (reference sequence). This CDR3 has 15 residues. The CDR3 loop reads CASSDRRGFGSEAFF. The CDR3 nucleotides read TGTGCCAGCAGTGACCGACGGGGATTTGGGTCTGAAGCTTTCTTT.

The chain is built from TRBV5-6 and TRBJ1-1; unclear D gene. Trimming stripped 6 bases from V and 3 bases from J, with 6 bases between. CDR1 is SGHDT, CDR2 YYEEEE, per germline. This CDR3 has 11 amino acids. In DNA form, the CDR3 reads TGTGCCAGCACCAAGGACACTGAAGCTTTCTTT. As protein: CASTKDTEAFF.

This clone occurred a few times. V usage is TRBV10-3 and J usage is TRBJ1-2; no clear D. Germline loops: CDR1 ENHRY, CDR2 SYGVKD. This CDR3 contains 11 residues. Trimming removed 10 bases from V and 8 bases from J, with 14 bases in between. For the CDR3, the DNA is TGTGCCAACGGAGAGACGCGCGGCTACACCTTC. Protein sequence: CANGETRGYTF.

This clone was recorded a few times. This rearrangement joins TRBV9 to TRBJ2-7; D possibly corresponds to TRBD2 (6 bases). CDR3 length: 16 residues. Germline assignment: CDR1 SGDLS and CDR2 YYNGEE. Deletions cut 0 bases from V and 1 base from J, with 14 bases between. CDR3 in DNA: TGTGCCAGCAGCGTAGCAGCAGGACTACCATCCTACGAGCAGTACTTC. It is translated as CASSVAAGLPSYEQYF.

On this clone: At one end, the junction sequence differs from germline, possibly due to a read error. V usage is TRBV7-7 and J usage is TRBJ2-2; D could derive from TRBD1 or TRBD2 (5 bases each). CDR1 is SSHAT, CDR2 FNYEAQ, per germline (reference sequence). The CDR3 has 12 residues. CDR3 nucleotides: TGTGCTAGCAGCAGGGAGTCCGGGGAGCTGTTTTTT. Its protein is CASSRESGELFF. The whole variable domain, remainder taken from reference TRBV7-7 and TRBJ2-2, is GAGVSQSPRYKVTKRGQDVTLRCDPISSHATLYWYQQALGQGPEFLTYFNYEAQPDKSGLPSDRFSAERPEGSISTLTIQRTEQRDSAMYRCASSRESGELFFGEGSRLTVL.

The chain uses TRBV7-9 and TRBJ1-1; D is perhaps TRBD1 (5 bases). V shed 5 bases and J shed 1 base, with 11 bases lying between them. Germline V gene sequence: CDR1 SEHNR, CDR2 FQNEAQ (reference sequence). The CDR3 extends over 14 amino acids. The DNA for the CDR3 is TGTGCCAGCAGCAACCGGGACGGGAACACTGAAGCTTTCTTT. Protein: CASSNRDGNTEAFF.

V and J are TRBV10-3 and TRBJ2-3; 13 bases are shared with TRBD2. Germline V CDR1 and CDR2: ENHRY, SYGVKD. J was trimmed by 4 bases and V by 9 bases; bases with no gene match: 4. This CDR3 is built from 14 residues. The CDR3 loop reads CAIGLAGDPDTQYF. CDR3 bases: TGTGCCATTGGACTAGCGGGAGATCCAGATACGCAGTATTTT.